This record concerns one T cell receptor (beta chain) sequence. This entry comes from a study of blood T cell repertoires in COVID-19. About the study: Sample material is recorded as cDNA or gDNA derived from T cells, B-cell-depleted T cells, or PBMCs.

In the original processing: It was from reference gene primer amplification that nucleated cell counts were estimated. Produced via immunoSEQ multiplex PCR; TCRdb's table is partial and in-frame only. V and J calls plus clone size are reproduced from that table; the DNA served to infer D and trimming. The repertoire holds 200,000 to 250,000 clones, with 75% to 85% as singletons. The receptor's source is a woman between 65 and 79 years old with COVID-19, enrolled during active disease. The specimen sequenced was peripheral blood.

The CDR3 is CSGWTSGSPEQYF. The DNA of the CDR3 is TGCAGCGGATGGACTAGCGGGAGTCCTGAGCAGTACTTC. This chain connects TRBV29-1 to TRBJ2-7; 13 bases match TRBD2. CDR1 is SQVTM, CDR2 ANQGSEA, per germline. The V segment lost 7 bases and the J segment 7 bases; nucleotides outside the gene matches: 7. This CDR3 is built from 13 residues.